The clone carrying this T cell receptor (beta chain) was detected only once. The antigen remains undetermined. CDR3-region Arm-PCR and iRepertoire HTBI primers produced the TCR beta libraries. TCRdb used MiXCR to reprocess the multiplex PCR reads, holding one entry per CDR3 protein. The table records 400,000 to 650,000 distinct CDR3 sequences, about 16% of them present only once. This sample's time point: newly diagnosed GD, antithyroid drugs for less than 3 months. The TCR library was prepared using RNA isolated from PBMCs. The CDR3 loop spans 14 amino acids. V lost 4 bases and J lost 8, with 15 bases in between. The data derive from a study of regulatory T cells in long-lasting Graves disease. Study overall: Graves' patients who were just diagnosed had used antithyroid drugs for under 3 months.

The study's findings and limits: Between persistent patients, a few thousand public clonotypes were shared, exceeding the 900 to 1,000 shared between new patients. Persistent disease showed a preference for TRBV28, TRBJ1-2 and TRBJ2-5.

This sample also belongs to another study, concerning T cells in Graves' hyperthyroidism and ophthalmopathy. From that second work: For Graves' hyperthyroidism to be stable, ophthalmopathy could not progress within 18 months.

Sequencing used peripheral blood mononuclear cells (PBMCs), obtained at new diagnosis, from a patient treated with antithyroid drugs. This TCR derives from a woman aged 40 to 65 with Graves disease. This rearrangement joins TRBV12-3 or TRBV12-4 to TRBJ1-5; D not resolved. In nucleotides, the CDR3 is TGTGCCAGCAGTTCCGGGCGTAGGGCAGAGCCCCAGCATTTT. Translation: CASSSGRRAEPQHF.